The 18 T cell receptor beta chains presented below share a single source sample, sequenced in a study of blood T cell repertoires in COVID-19. Profiled with immunoSEQ multiplex PCR; TCRdb holds only in-frame clones, not every one. The sample includes around 280,000 clones, approximately 86% seen only once; the top ten take 2% to 2.5%. The source material was peripheral blood. These receptors were obtained from a woman under 40 who had recovered from COVID-19.

This clone occurred once. The CDR3 sequence is CASSQGQPNTGELFF. The CDR3, as DNA: TGTGCCAGCAGTCAGGGGCAACCGAACACCGGGGAGCTGTTTTTT. The chain employs TRBV6-5 and TRBJ2-2; maybe TRBD1 (6 bases). V lost 5 bases, J lost 0 bases, and 10 bases lay in between. CDR1 MNHEY and CDR2 SVGAGI come from the germline V gene. The CDR3 covers 15 residues.

The chain recombines TRBV11-2 with TRBJ2-7; D is undetermined. Germline V gives CDR1 SGHAT, CDR2 FQNNGV. V lost 5 bases, J lost 3 bases, and 11 bases lay in between. CDR3 length equals 13 residues. CDR3 nucleotide sequence: TGTGCCAGCAGCCTCCTTACATTCTACGAGCAGTACTTC. Amino acids: CASSLLTFYEQYF.

Only one count was recorded for this clone. This rearrangement joins TRBV3-1 (or the pseudogene TRBV3-2) to TRBJ2-5; maybe TRBD2 (5 bases). This CDR3 is 13 amino acids long. Germline lookup yields CDR1 LGHDT and CDR2 YNNKEL (reference sequence). V lost 6 bases, J lost 5 bases, and 13 bases lay in between. DNA for the CDR3: TGTGCCAGCAGGGTGAGAGGGTCGGAGACCCAGTACTTC. This sequence encodes CASRVRGSETQYF.

The gene calls are TRBV7-2 and TRBJ2-7; the match to TRBD2 covers 12 bases. The CDR3 length is 16 residues. V lost 1 base and J lost 3; bases outside the gene matches: 4. CDR1 SGHTA and CDR2 FQGNSA come from the germline V gene. The CDR3 DNA follows: TGTGCCAGCAGCTTAGGACTAGCGGGAGTGGACTACGAGCAGTACTTC. It is translated as CASSLGLAGVDYEQYF.

The rearrangement joins TRBV19 to TRBJ2-3, with D maybe TRBD1 (5 bases). V shed 3 bases and J shed 4 bases, with 14 bases lying between them. The germline V gene encodes CDR1 LNHDA and CDR2 SQIVND (reference sequence). The length of the CDR3 is 15 residues. For the CDR3, the DNA is TGTGCCAGTAGTATGGTGGTGGTAGGGGCAGATACGCAGTATTTT. The encoded protein is CASSMVVVGADTQYF.

The chain links TRBV5-1 to TRBJ2-1, with 7 bases identical to TRBD1. This CDR3 comprises 15 residues. J was trimmed by 5 bases and V by 0 bases; bases with no gene match: 5. Per the germline V gene, CDR1 is SGHRS and CDR2 is YFSETQ. Here the CDR3 reads CASSLEPGQHNEQFF. CDR3 nucleotide sequence: TGCGCCAGCAGCTTGGAACCGGGACAGCACAATGAGCAGTTCTTC.

The chain recombines TRBV5-1 with TRBJ1-3, with D unclear. This CDR3 region has 16 residues. Trimming left V 3 bases short and J 4 bases short, with 17 bases between. CDR1 and CDR2 (germline): SGHRS, YFSETQ. The CDR3: CASSSDLSTGGNTIYF. As DNA, the CDR3 is TGCGCCAGCAGCTCGGACCTGTCCACGGGGGGAAACACCATATATTTT.

This sequence joins TRBV12-3 or TRBV12-4 and TRBJ1-5; D gene ambiguous. This CDR3 comprises 13 residues. V was pared by 3 bases and J by 5 bases, with 8 bases between. For the CDR3, the DNA is TGTGCCAGCAGTTTGGGTGCGGATCAGCCCCAGCATTTT. Amino acid sequence: CASSLGADQPQHF.

The V and J genes are TRBV10-3 and TRBJ1-1, with D perhaps TRBD1 (5 bases). The V gene's germline CDR1 is ENHRY and CDR2 SYGVKD. CDR3 length: 11 residues. Trimming pared 6 bases from V and 7 bases from J, leaving 9 bases between. The CDR3, as DNA: TGTGCCATCAGAGAGACAGTTGAAGCTTTCTTT. As protein: CAIRETVEAFF.

The chain is built from TRBV5-1 and TRBJ2-1; 13 bases match TRBD2. The ends lost 4 bases at V and 12 bases at J; junction bases unmatched: 7. Germline assignment: CDR1 SGHRS and CDR2 YFSETQ. The CDR3 has 14 residues. The CDR3 protein is CASSLGTSGDGQFF. DNA for the CDR3: TGCGCCAGCAGCCTCGGGACTAGCGGGGATGGGCAGTTCTTC.

The chain employs TRBV5-8 and TRBJ1-2; D perhaps matches TRBD1 (6 bases). The germline gives CDR1 SGHTS, CDR2 YDEGEE. Between the trimmed V and J ends, which lost 0 bases and 6 bases, there was a span of 15 bases. The CDR3 loop spans 15 amino acids. CDR3 nucleotide sequence: TGTGCCAGCAGCTTGGGACAGGTTGAACCCCATGGCTACACCTTC. It encodes CASSLGQVEPHGYTF. Combining the CDR3 with reference TRBV5-8 and TRBJ1-2 gives the whole variable domain EAGVTQSPTHLIKTRGQQATLRCSPISGHTSVYWYQQALGLGLQFLLWYDEGEERNRGNFPPRFSGRQFPNYSSELNVNALELEDSALYLCASSLGQVEPHGYTFGSGTRLTVV.

The chain joins TRBV7-3 to TRBJ2-1; 7 bases align to TRBD2. The CDR3 loop spans 15 amino acids. Trimming took 0 bases from V and 4 from J; bases not matched to a gene: 3. The germline gives CDR1 SGHTA, CDR2 FQGTGA. The DNA for the CDR3 is TGTGCCAGCAGCTTAACGGGCGGGAGTTACAATGAGCAGTTCTTC. Its protein is CASSLTGGSYNEQFF.

The rearrangement uses TRBV5-4 and TRBJ2-3; TRBD2 matches 7 bases. This CDR3 contains 13 residues. Per germline, CDR1 SGHNT and CDR2 YYREEE (reference sequence). The V segment lost 0 bases and the J segment 6 bases; nucleotides outside the gene matches: 1. Here the CDR3 reads CASSLAGGDTQYF. CDR3 nucleotides: TGTGCCAGCAGCTTGGCGGGAGGTGATACGCAGTATTTT.

V is TRBV19 and J is TRBJ2-3, with TRBD1 identical over 9 bases. V trimming: 4 bases; J trimming: 3 bases; junction bases outside the gene matches: 8. Germline lookup yields CDR1 LNHDA and CDR2 SQIVND (reference sequence). CDR3 size: 16 residues. CDR3 residues: CASSTPPGQGTDTQYF. The CDR3 region has the DNA TGTGCCAGTAGTACTCCTCCGGGACAGGGAACAGATACGCAGTATTTT.

The chain carries TRBV10-3 and TRBJ1-1; D not certain. Trimming removed 0 bases from V and 5 bases from J, with 10 bases in between. Germline V lookup: CDR1 ENHRY, CDR2 SYGVKD. The CDR3 runs 14 residues. The CDR3 DNA is TGTGCCATCAGTGAGTCCTTGGGCGATACTGAAGCTTTCTTT. Protein product: CAISESLGDTEAFF.

The chain has TRBV19 and TRBJ2-1, with D maybe TRBD1 (5 bases). V was shortened by 6 bases and J by 10 bases, with 22 bases between the two germline ends. Germline V gene lookup returns CDR1 LNHDA and CDR2 SQIVND (reference sequence). The CDR3 covers 15 residues. CDR3 bases: TGTGCCAGTAGCTCGACAGTCTCCCACTCACTAGAGCAGTTCTTC. Protein product: CASSSTVSHSLEQFF.

The chain employs TRBV7-8 and TRBJ2-5; TRBD2 matches 10 bases. The germline V gene has CDR1 SGHVS and CDR2 FQNEAQ. With V trimmed by 4 bases and J by 4 bases, 9 bases remained unmatched. The CDR3 length is 16 residues. CDR3 in amino acids: CASSSALAGGPETQYF. CDR3 sequence (DNA): TGTGCCAGCAGCTCGGCTTTAGCGGGGGGCCCAGAGACCCAGTACTTC.

The chain uses TRBV25-1 and TRBJ1-5; 7 bases fit TRBD1. Germline V gives CDR1 MGHDK, CDR2 SYGVNS. V gave up 4 bases and J gave up 3 bases; unmatched junction bases: 3. This CDR3 is built from 14 residues. CDR3 in amino acids: CASSATGANQPQHF. The CDR3 region has the DNA TGTGCCAGCAGTGCCACAGGGGCCAATCAGCCCCAGCATTTT. The whole variable domain, filled in from reference TRBV25-1 and TRBJ1-5, reads EADIYQTPRYLVIGTGKKITLECSQTMGHDKMYWYQQDPGMELHLIHYSYGVNSTEKGDLSSESTVSRIRTEHFPLTLESARPSHTSQYLCASSATGANQPQHFGDGTRLSIL.